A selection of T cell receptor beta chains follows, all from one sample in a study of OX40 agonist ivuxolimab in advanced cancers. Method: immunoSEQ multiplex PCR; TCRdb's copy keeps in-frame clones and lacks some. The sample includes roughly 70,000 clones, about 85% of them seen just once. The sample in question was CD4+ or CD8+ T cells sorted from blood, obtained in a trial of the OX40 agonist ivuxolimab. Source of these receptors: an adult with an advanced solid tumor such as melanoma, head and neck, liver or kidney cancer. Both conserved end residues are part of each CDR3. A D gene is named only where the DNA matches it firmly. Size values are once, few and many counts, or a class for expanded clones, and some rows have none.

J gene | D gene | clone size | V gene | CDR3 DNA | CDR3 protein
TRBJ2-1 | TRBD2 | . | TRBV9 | TGTGCCAGCAGCGTACAGGAGCGGGGAAACTACAATGAGCAGTTCTTC | CASSVQERGNYNEQFF
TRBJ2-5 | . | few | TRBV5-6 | TGTGCCAGCAGCTTGGCCGGTGCCCCCCGGGAGACCCAGTACTTC | CASSLAGAPRETQYF
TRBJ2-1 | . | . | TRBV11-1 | TGTGCCAGCAGCCCAGGGCGGAAAAATGAGCAGTTCTTC | CASSPGRKNEQFF
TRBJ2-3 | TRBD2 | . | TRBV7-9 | TGTGCCAGCAGCATCACCATGGAGGGAGGGGCAGATACGCAGTATTTT | CASSITMEGGADTQYF
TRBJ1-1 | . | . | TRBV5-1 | TGCGCCAGCACCCCTCGAGGGGGGAACACTGAAGCTTTCTTT | CASTPRGGNTEAFF
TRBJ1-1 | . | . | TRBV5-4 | TGTGCCAGCAGCACCCGTAGGAACACTGAAGCTTTCTTT | CASSTRRNTEAFF
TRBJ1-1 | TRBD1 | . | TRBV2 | TGTGCCAGCGGTGGACAGAGTCACAGGGGAGCTTTCTTT | CASGGQSHRGAFF
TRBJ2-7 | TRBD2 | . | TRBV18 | TGTGCCAGCTCACCCTCTGGATTAGCGGGAGGTCACGAGCAGTACTTC | CASSPSGLAGGHEQYF
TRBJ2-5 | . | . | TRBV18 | TGTGCCAGCTCACCCTCGGAGACCCAGTACTTC | CASSPSETQYF
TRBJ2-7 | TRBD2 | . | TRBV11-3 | TGTGCCAGCAGCTTAGATGTAGCGGGAGCTGGGTACGAGCAGTACTTC | CASSLDVAGAGYEQYF
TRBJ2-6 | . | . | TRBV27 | TGTGCCAGCAGTCCTATCGGTGCAGGGGCCAACGTCCTGACTTTC | CASSPIGAGANVLTF
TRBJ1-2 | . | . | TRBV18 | TGTGCCAGCTCACCCCCGCACTATGGCTACACCTTC | CASSPPHYGYTF
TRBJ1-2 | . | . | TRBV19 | TGTGCCAGTAGCCGAGATAGCTATGGCTACACCTTC | CASSRDSYGYTF
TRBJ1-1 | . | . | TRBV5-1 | TGCGCCAGCAGCTTGTATGGGGTCGGGGCGAACACTGAAGCTTTCTTT | CASSLYGVGANTEAFF
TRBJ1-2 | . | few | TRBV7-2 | TGTGCCAGCAGCTTAGTGGGCGGGGGATCCTACTATGGCTACACCTTC | CASSLVGGGSYYGYTF
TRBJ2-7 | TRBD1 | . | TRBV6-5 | TGTGCCAGCAGTATAACCGGGACAGGGGAGCGAGAGCAGTACTTC | CASSITGTGEREQYF
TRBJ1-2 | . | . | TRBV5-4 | TGTGCCAGCAGCCCGGGGAGTCCTCGCCTGGGGGGCTACACCTTC | CASSPGSPRLGGYTF
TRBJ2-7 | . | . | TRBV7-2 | TGTGCCAGCAGCTTGGGGGGTGATCGTCGCTCTGAGCAGTACTTC | CASSLGGDRRSEQYF